One sample yielded the 9 T cell receptor beta chains listed below, sequenced in a study of chemoradiotherapy in HPV16-positive cancers. Only in-frame clones appear in the TCRdb table, and some are missing; sequencing was by immunoSEQ multiplex PCR. Of over 15,000 clones in the sample, 75% to 90% were seen once. The input for sequencing was blood, taken from a patient who underwent chemoradiotherapy. Receptors originate from a human donor with HPV-associated anogenital cancer.

The genes are TRBV11-2 and TRBJ1-1; D not resolved. V was shortened by 1 base and J by 8 bases, with 11 bases between the two germline ends. The V gene's germline CDR1 is SGHAT and CDR2 FQNNGV. The CDR3 is 13 residues long. CDR3 nucleotide sequence: TGTGCCAGCAGCTTAGGGGCTCCGAGGGAAGCTTTCTTT. This gives the protein CASSLGAPREAFF. The full variable domain, its missing parts supplied by reference TRBV11-2 and TRBJ1-1, is EAGVAQSPRYKIIEKRQSVAFWCNPISGHATLYWYQQILGQGPKLLIQFQNNGVVDDSQLPKDRFSAERLKGVDSTLKIQPAKLEDSAVYLCASSLGAPREAFFGQGTRLTVV.

V usage is TRBV25-1 and J usage is TRBJ1-1; D unresolved. Between the trimmed V and J ends, which lost 5 bases and 1 base, there was a span of 11 bases. CDR1 and CDR2 (germline): MGHDK, SYGVNS. This CDR3 contains 14 residues. The DNA of the CDR3 is TGTGCCAGCAGTTTGTGGGGTGCGAACACTGAAGCTTTCTTT. Protein product: CASSLWGANTEAFF.

The chain joins TRBV5-8 to TRBJ1-2; weak D call: TRBD1 (6 bases). Trimming left V 8 bases short and J 1 base short, with 9 bases between. This CDR3 has 12 amino acids. Germline CDR1 and CDR2: SGHTS and YDEGEE. CDR3 residues: CARGGLNYGYTF. Here the CDR3 DNA reads TGTGCCAGGGGGGGCCTTAACTATGGCTACACCTTC.

This rearrangement joins TRBV7-6 to TRBJ1-1, with 8 positions matching TRBD1. The CDR3 length is 14 residues. From germline, CDR1 is SGHVS and CDR2 FNYEAQ. V gave up 4 bases and J gave up 4 bases; unmatched junction bases: 5. CDR3 nucleotide sequence: TGTGCCAGCAGCTCGGACAGGGTCATCACTGAAGCTTTCTTT. It codes for CASSSDRVITEAFF.

The rearrangement links TRBV27 to TRBJ1-2; 7 bases are a match to TRBD1. CDR3 size: 14 residues. Unmatched junction bases numbered 10, after V lost 5 bases and J lost 7 bases. From germline, CDR1 is MNHEY and CDR2 SMNVEV (reference sequence). The CDR3 here is CASSQQGIVGGYTF. The CDR3, as DNA: TGTGCCAGCAGTCAACAGGGGATTGTTGGTGGCTACACCTTC.

Judged by abundance, this clone is large (0.1 to 1%). The chain carries TRBV7-9 and TRBJ2-7; D is unclear. V lost 3 bases, J lost 2 bases, and 8 bases lay in between. The CDR3 is 13 amino acids. Per germline, CDR1 SEHNR and CDR2 FQNEAQ (reference sequence). The CDR3 sequence: CASSFPGTYEQYF. CDR3 sequence (DNA): TGTGCCAGCAGCTTTCCGGGCACCTACGAGCAGTACTTC.

The chain joins TRBV4-3 to TRBJ1-2; D is perhaps TRBD1 (5 bases). Germline V gene lookup returns CDR1 LGHNA and CDR2 YSLEER. The V gene lost 0 bases and the J gene lost 5 bases, with 22 bases spanning the gap. This CDR3 spans 18 amino acids. In DNA, the CDR3 is TGCGCCAGCAGCCAAGATGGGGTTGTAGGGGTTGAAGGGTATGGCTACACCTTC. This translates into CASSQDGVVGVEGYGYTF.

V is TRBV27 and J is TRBJ2-6, with 9 bases aligning to TRBD2. The CDR3 is 21 amino acids. The junction had 12 bases not matched to a gene; V was cut back by 0 bases and J by 0 bases. The V gene's germline CDR1 is MNHEY and CDR2 SMNVEV (reference sequence). The CDR3, as DNA: TGTGCCAGCAGTTTATCAGGTTTGGTGGTAGCGGGGGACTCTGGGGCCAACGTCCTGACTTTC. Amino acids: CASSLSGLVVAGDSGANVLTF.

V usage is TRBV11-2 and J usage is TRBJ2-3, with 10 bases fitting TRBD1. The V segment lost 5 bases and the J segment 1 base; nucleotides outside the gene matches: 0. This CDR3 comprises 14 residues. Germline assignment: CDR1 SGHAT and CDR2 FQNNGV. The CDR3 bases are TGTGCCAGCAGCGACAGGGGGCGCACAGATACGCAGTATTTT. Translated: CASSDRGRTDTQYF.